A few counts support the clone carrying this T cell receptor beta chain. Its cognate antigen is unknown. This entry belongs to a study of human T cells and chemical hapten exposure. Turning to the study itself: The variation in per-sample TCR yields arose mainly from small differences in pooled library volumes. The study, taken as a whole, reports: DPC sensitization produced no change in TCRs with frequency above 1 in 1000.

Time point meaning: patch test 2, 6 weeks after DPC sensitization. Indicated treatment: therapeutic diphenylcyclopropenone sensitization with weekly scalp DPC. TCRdb re-derived calls from the RACE reads in MiXCR, one entry per CDR3 protein. Among some 350,000 distinct CDR3 sequences listed, around 6% were seen once. The CDR3 extends over 15 amino acids. The V gene lost 2 bases and the J gene lost 0 bases, with 8 bases spanning the gap. Germline-derived CDR1 and CDR2 are KGHSH and LQKENI. This sequence originates from a woman aged 18-29 years with alopecia areata. Some clones in this sample may be carry-over from other donors' samples. The chain carries TRBV18 and TRBJ1-3; D is uncertain. Sequencing used whole blood, obtained in connection with sensitization to the hapten diphenylcyclopropenone (DPC). CDR3 coding DNA: TGTGCCAGCTCACCAACCCCCTCCTCTGGAAACACCATATATTTT. This codes for CASSPTPSSGNTIYF.